The rows below give T cell receptor beta chains drawn from one sample of a study of OX40 agonist ivuxolimab in advanced cancers. Produced via immunoSEQ multiplex PCR; TCRdb's table is partial and in-frame only. The sample has 55,000 to 75,000 clones, 90% to 95% seen once. Sequenced material: CD4+ or CD8+ T cells sorted from blood, taken in a trial of the OX40 agonist ivuxolimab. The receptors originated from an adult with an advanced solid tumor such as melanoma, head and neck, liver or kidney cancer. Each CDR3 is given with its conserved first and last residue. Each record gives: V gene, D gene, J gene, clone size, CDR3 DNA, CDR3 protein. D genes are given only for firm matches. Clone sizes are given selectively: once, few, many, or a class where the clone is expanded.

v_gene: TRBV19; d_gene: TRBD2; j_gene: TRBJ2-3; abundance: -; CDR3nt: TGTGCCAGTAGTTCATTAGCGGGAGAAAGCACAGATACGCAGTATTTT; CDR3aa: CASSSLAGESTDTQYF
v_gene: TRBV16; d_gene: -; j_gene: TRBJ2-3; abundance: -; CDR3nt: TGTGCCAGCAGCCAAACTAGCACAGATACGCAGTATTTT; CDR3aa: CASSQTSTDTQYF
v_gene: TRBV7-9; d_gene: -; j_gene: TRBJ2-7; abundance: -; CDR3nt: TGTGCCAGCAGCTTAGGGGGGCACGAGCAGTACTTC; CDR3aa: CASSLGGHEQYF
v_gene: TRBV7-9; d_gene: -; j_gene: TRBJ2-7; abundance: -; CDR3nt: TGTGCCAGCAGCCCCCCGGGGGCCAGCTACGAGCAGTACTTC; CDR3aa: CASSPPGASYEQYF
v_gene: TRBV6-6; d_gene: TRBD2; j_gene: TRBJ2-3; abundance: -; CDR3nt: TGTGCCAGCAGTTACTCGCTAGCGGGAGGCACAGATACGCAGTATTTT; CDR3aa: CASSYSLAGGTDTQYF
v_gene: TRBV21-1; d_gene: -; j_gene: TRBJ2-1; abundance: -; CDR3nt: TGTGCCAGCAGCATCCGGGACTCCCGTTTGAACGAGCAGTTCTTC; CDR3aa: CASSIRDSRLNEQFF
v_gene: TRBV29-1; d_gene: -; j_gene: TRBJ2-7; abundance: -; CDR3nt: TGCAGCGTTGAGACGCAGTACTACGAGCAGTACTTC; CDR3aa: CSVETQYYEQYF
v_gene: TRBV25-1; d_gene: -; j_gene: TRBJ2-5; abundance: -; CDR3nt: TGTGCCAGTCGGGACAACCAAGAGACCCAGTACTTC; CDR3aa: CASRDNQETQYF
v_gene: TRBV28; d_gene: -; j_gene: TRBJ2-7; abundance: -; CDR3nt: TGTGCCAGCACCCCCACACCAGGGAACGAGCAGTACTTC; CDR3aa: CASTPTPGNEQYF
v_gene: TRBV6-5; d_gene: -; j_gene: TRBJ1-5; abundance: -; CDR3nt: TGTGCCAGCAGTACGACCCCGGGGGGTCATCAGCCCCAGCATTTT; CDR3aa: CASSTTPGGHQPQHF
v_gene: TRBV4-1; d_gene: TRBD2; j_gene: TRBJ2-7; abundance: few; CDR3nt: TGCGCCAGCAGCCAAGAATGGACTAGCGGGCTCGAGCAGTACTTC; CDR3aa: CASSQEWTSGLEQYF
v_gene: TRBV5-6; d_gene: TRBD2; j_gene: TRBJ2-1; abundance: -; CDR3nt: TGTGCCAGCAGCTCCGACCCCTTAGCGGGAGGGCCGCACAATGAGCAGTTCTTC; CDR3aa: CASSSDPLAGGPHNEQFF
v_gene: TRBV5-6; d_gene: TRBD2; j_gene: TRBJ2-7; abundance: -; CDR3nt: TGTGCCAGCAGCTTGGGCGGGAGGGCCCACGAGCAGTACTTC; CDR3aa: CASSLGGRAHEQYF
v_gene: TRBV7-6; d_gene: TRBD1; j_gene: TRBJ1-1; abundance: -; CDR3nt: TGTGCCAGCAGCTTCAGGACAGGGAGTGCAGGGGAAGCTTTCTTT; CDR3aa: CASSFRTGSAGEAFF
v_gene: TRBV4-2; d_gene: -; j_gene: TRBJ2-1; abundance: -; CDR3nt: TGTGCCAGCAGCCAAGAGGAACCCCCCTACAATGAGCAGTTCTTC; CDR3aa: CASSQEEPPYNEQFF
v_gene: TRBV4-2; d_gene: TRBD2; j_gene: TRBJ2-7; abundance: -; CDR3nt: TGTGCCAGCAGCCAAGAGGCTAGCGGGAGGGCCGGGTACGAGCAGTACTTC; CDR3aa: CASSQEASGRAGYEQYF
v_gene: TRBV13; d_gene: -; j_gene: TRBJ1-6; abundance: -; CDR3nt: TGTGCCAGCAGCTTAGGCGGAGCGGGGTATAATTCACCCCTCCACTTT; CDR3aa: CASSLGGAGYNSPLHF